The rows below give T cell receptor beta chains drawn from one sample of a study of cytomegalovirus exposure and HLA in healthy donors. Libraries were prepared by immunoSEQ multiplex PCR; TCRdb keeps only in-frame clonotypes and omits some of them. The data include around 130,000 clones; the top ten clones carry under 2%. The sequencing sample was made of PBMCs. These receptors were taken from a woman aged 40 to 49 in good health and CMV-seronegative. CDR3s leave out the opening cysteine and the closing phenylalanine or tryptophan.

j_gene	v_gene	CDR3aa
TRBJ2-1	TRBV7-2	ASTRTRGSYNEQF
TRBJ2-3	TRBV11-1	ASSLVRYTDTQY
TRBJ2-2	TRBV7-6	ASSLSAGGPRTGELF
TRBJ2-5	TRBV9	ASSVSGGGGAVETQY
TRBJ2-3	TRBV6-6	ASSSPGSYYTQY
TRBJ2-3	TRBV9	ASSSPRGGTDTQY
TRBJ1-6	TRBV27	ASRSTGYDDSPLH
TRBJ2-1	TRBV11-2	AIAIDRGRGYNEQF
TRBJ2-7	TRBV6-5	ASSPAERGYEQY
TRBJ1-2	TRBV2	ASSLEAGDGYT
TRBJ2-7	TRBV6-5	ASTGRAYEQY
TRBJ1-3	TRBV5-1	ASSPDRGLGNTIY
TRBJ1-5	TRBV6-1	ASFVAVDQPQH
TRBJ2-3	TRBV18	ASSPSSGATDTQY
TRBJ2-5	TRBV5-1	ASITGIFGKETQY
TRBJ1-2	TRBV19	ASSISDRDNGYT
TRBJ2-5	TRBV6-6	ASSAGTGETQY
TRBJ1-1	TRBV11-3	ASSSQENTEAF
TRBJ1-5	TRBV6-6	ASSPQGGKQPQH
TRBJ2-2	TRBV6-4	ASSDSPRARELF
TRBJ1-5	TRBV11-2	ASSLGNQGNQPQH
TRBJ1-2	TRBV25-1	ASSELSAGKNGYT
TRBJ1-1	TRBV21-1	ASSKDEVDAGRAF
TRBJ2-6	TRBV7-3	ASSLFGQGSQGANVLT
TRBJ1-1	TRBV19	ASSRGQTF
TRBJ1-1	TRBV7-8	ASSLGRAYTEAF
TRBJ1-1	TRBV27	ASSLLVRDTEAF
TRBJ1-2	TRBV5-1	ASSGGTGANYGYT
TRBJ2-2	TRBV9	ASSPQRQGTGELF
TRBJ1-3	TRBV10-3	AISEPMGQGSGNTIY
TRBJ2-7	TRBV7-3	ASSLDRDPNEQY
TRBJ1-2	TRBV11-2	ASSLVAGTYGYT
TRBJ1-3	TRBV2	ASRRQGAGNTIY
TRBJ2-3	TRBV7-2	ASSLGGPRDTQY
TRBJ2-3	TRBV10-2	ASRVTSTDTQY
TRBJ2-7	TRBV5-6	ASSLGGYDEQY
TRBJ2-5	TRBV29-1	SASQGPGETQY
TRBJ1-3	TRBV7-6	ASSLVPGQDAGNTIY
TRBJ2-3	TRBV6-5	ASSYSPLGRDTQY
TRBJ1-4	TRBV27	ASSLLRGEKLF
TRBJ1-2	TRBV11-1	ASSLGQDTYGYT